These T cell receptor beta chains were read from a single sample in a study of identical twins. TCRdb used MiXCR to reprocess the 5' RACE reads, holding one entry per CDR3 protein. The sample shows 140,000 to 150,000 distinct CDR3 sequences, roughly 3.2% of them seen only once. The sample comprised memory T cells sorted from blood. These receptors all come from a man younger than 35 in good health. The CDR3 runs from the conserved cysteine through the conserved F or W. Each record gives: V gene, D gene, clone size, J gene, CDR3 protein, CDR3 DNA. D genes are given only for firm matches. The size of a clone is reported for some rows only, either as once, few or many, or as a class for expanded clones.

TRBV24-1	NA	many	TRBJ1-6	CATSDGTGMLNSPLHF	TGTGCCACCAGTGACGGGACCGGGATGTTAAATTCACCCCTCCACTTT
TRBV27	TRBD1	many	TRBJ2-1	CASSPRTGSDEQFF	TGTGCCAGCAGTCCACGGACAGGGTCGGATGAGCAGTTCTTC
TRBV20-1	NA	few	TRBJ1-2	CSARARREGNYGYTF	TGCAGTGCTAGAGCAAGAAGGGAGGGTAACTATGGCTACACCTTC
TRBV12-3/TRBV12-4	NA	many	TRBJ2-7	CASSLIRDYEQYF	TGTGCCAGCAGTTTAATCAGAGACTACGAGCAGTACTTC
TRBV7-9	NA	NA	TRBJ1-1	CASSLAGANTEAFF	TGTGCCAGCAGCTTGGCAGGGGCAAACACTGAAGCTTTCTTT
TRBV3-1	NA	many	TRBJ2-3	CASSLQTRPTDTQYF	TGTGCCAGCAGCCTTCAGACTAGGCCCACAGATACGCAGTATTTT
TRBV5-1	NA	many	TRBJ1-3	CASSLDRRNTIYF	TGCGCCAGCAGCTTGGACAGGAGAAACACCATATATTTT
TRBV5-5	NA	many	TRBJ1-1	CASSLGGARGTEAFF	TGTGCCAGCAGCTTGGGGGGGGCGCGGGGCACTGAAGCTTTCTTT
TRBV6-2/TRBV6-3	NA	many	TRBJ2-1	CASSYSTVSSYNEQFF	TGTGCCAGCAGTTACTCGACCGTAAGCTCCTACAATGAGCAGTTCTTC
TRBV12-3/TRBV12-4	NA	many	TRBJ2-3	CASSSSTDTQYF	TGTGCCAGCAGTTCTAGCACAGATACGCAGTATTTT
TRBV6-1	NA	many	TRBJ2-7	CASSEIAYEQYF	TGTGCCAGCAGTGAGATCGCCTACGAGCAGTACTTC
TRBV6-2/TRBV6-3	TRBD1	many	TRBJ1-1	CASTRRRTGATNTEAFF	TGTGCCAGCACCCGAAGGCGGACAGGGGCCACGAACACTGAAGCTTTCTTT